One sample yielded the 19 T cell receptor beta chains listed below, sequenced in a study of T cell changes during pregnancy in multiple sclerosis. Sequencing was performed with immunoSEQ multiplex PCR; in TCRdb, only in-frame clones are kept and a portion is missing. The data show some 71,000 clones, roughly 93% seen once. Sample: peripheral blood, taken in the third trimester of pregnancy. These receptor sequences come from a female donor with multiple sclerosis, enrolled in a pregnancy study.

The gene calls are TRBV2 and TRBJ1-5; no clear D. This CDR3 contains 13 residues. From germline, CDR1 is SNHLY and CDR2 FYNNEI. V lost 6 bases and J lost 2, with 8 bases in between. CDR3 sequence: CASRVRGNQPQHF. CDR3 sequence (DNA): TGTGCCAGCAGGGTGAGGGGCAATCAGCCCCAGCATTTT.

The chain recombines TRBV10-1 with TRBJ1-2; 12 positions match TRBD1. Germline CDR1 and CDR2: WNHNN and SYGVQD (reference sequence). Trimming removed 10 bases from V and 3 bases from J; junction bases left unmatched: 9. The CDR3 sequence is 15 residues long. The CDR3 region has the DNA TGCGCCACCCCGGGACAGGGGGCGTCCGACTATGGCTACACCTTC. This sequence encodes CATPGQGASDYGYTF.

V and J are TRBV5-1 and TRBJ1-1, with D maybe TRBD1 (5 bases). Germline V lookup: CDR1 SGHRS, CDR2 YFSETQ. CDR3 length equals 14 residues. Trimming stripped 5 bases from V and 3 bases from J, with 14 bases between. For the CDR3, the DNA is TGCGCCAGCAGTGGGGGGGGTGGTTACACTGAAGCTTTCTTT. It codes for CASSGGGGYTEAFF.

For the CDR3, the DNA is TGCGCCAGCAGCCTCCAAGGACAGGGACCTGGCTACACCTTC. Amino acids: CASSLQGQGPGYTF. V usage is TRBV4-1 and J usage is TRBJ1-2, with 8 nucleotides matching TRBD1. Germline V gene sequence: CDR1 MGHRA, CDR2 YSYEKL. The CDR3 is 14 residues long. The ends lost 4 bases at V and 7 bases at J; junction bases unmatched: 8.

The genes are TRBV21-1 and TRBJ2-1; the table's D gene call, TRBD2, was not cross checked with the DNA. TRBV21-1 is marked as a pseudogene. This CDR3 is built from 15 residues. CDR3 region: CASSKGLAELNEQFF. CDR3 nucleotide sequence: TGTGCCAGCAGCAAAGGACTAGCGGAGCTCAATGAGCAGTTCTTC.

The CDR3 DNA reads TGTGCCATCACGGGAGACTCCTACGAGCAGTACTTC. Translated: CAITGDSYEQYF. The chain combines TRBV10-3 with TRBJ2-7; a weak D match, TRBD2 (6 bases). Germline V CDR1 and CDR2: ENHRY, SYGVKD. The CDR3 consists of 12 residues. The V end was cut by 7 bases, the J end by 0 bases, with 7 bases between.

The chain joins TRBV5-6 to TRBJ2-3; a weak D match, TRBD2 (5 bases). CDR1 is SGHDT and CDR2 is YYEEEE in the germline V gene. The CDR3 totals 14 residues. Deletions cut 2 bases from V and 0 bases from J, with 7 bases between. CDR3 in amino acids: CASSFGLSTDTQYF. CDR3 nucleotides: TGTGCCAGCAGCTTTGGACTTAGCACAGATACGCAGTATTTT. Based on the CDR3 plus reference TRBV5-6 and TRBJ2-3, the full variable domain is DAGVTQSPTHLIKTRGQQVTLRCSPKSGHDTVSWYQQALGQGPQFIFQYYEEEERQRGNFPDRFSGHQFPNYSSELNVNALLLGDSALYLCASSFGLSTDTQYFGPGTRLTVL.

The chain recombines TRBV6-5 with TRBJ1-1, with TRBD1 identical over 7 bases. The CDR3 totals 13 residues. Germline CDR1 is MNHEY and CDR2 is SVGAGI. V gave up 6 bases and J gave up 8 bases; unmatched junction bases: 9. The CDR3 DNA sequence: TGTGCCAGCAGCCGAACTACGACAGGGGAAGCTTTCTTT. This encodes CASSRTTTGEAFF.

This chain joins TRBV7-2 and TRBJ1-5, with a possible D match to TRBD1 (6 bases). This CDR3 is built from 15 residues. Per the germline V gene, CDR1 is SGHTA and CDR2 is FQGNSA. Between the trimmed V and J ends, which lost 1 base and 6 bases, there was a span of 13 bases. This chain's CDR3 is CASSLEGGAGQPQHF. As DNA, the CDR3 is TGTGCCAGCAGCTTAGAAGGGGGGGCTGGTCAGCCCCAGCATTTT.

The chain employs TRBV6-1 and TRBJ1-1; 9 bases align to TRBD1. V was clipped by 4 bases and J by 6 bases; unmatched bases: 6. CDR3 length: 14 amino acids. Germline CDR1 and CDR2: MNHNS and SASEGT. CDR3 sequence reads: CASSAQGAVAEAFF. The CDR3 nucleotides are TGTGCCAGCAGTGCACAGGGGGCGGTCGCTGAAGCTTTCTTT.

This rearrangement joins TRBV28 to TRBJ1-6, with TRBD1 matching over 7 bases. Germline CDR1 MDHEN, CDR2 SYDVKM. The CDR3 runs to 13 residues. CDR3 nucleotides: TGTGCTACCAGGGGGGACGTTAATTCACCCCTCCACTTT. Its protein product is CATRGDVNSPLHF.

This clone was picked up one time. V usage is TRBV9 and J usage is TRBJ2-3; 10 nucleotides align to TRBD1. Unmatched junction bases numbered 5, after V lost 0 bases and J lost 7 bases. Per germline, CDR1 SGDLS and CDR2 YYNGEE. The CDR3 runs to 15 residues. CDR3 nucleotide sequence: TGTGCCAGCAGCGTAGAGGGACAGGGGTGGAATACGCAGTATTTT. Protein product: CASSVEGQGWNTQYF.

The rearrangement uses TRBV7-9 and TRBJ2-2; 8 nucleotides match TRBD2. V trimming: 1 base; J trimming: 10 bases; junction bases outside the gene matches: 8. The CDR3 contains 15 residues. Looked up from germline, CDR1 is SEHNR and CDR2 is FQNEAQ (reference sequence). CDR3 sequence (DNA): TGTGCCAGCAGCTTAGGTCGGGGGGGCCGTAAGGAGCTGTTTTTT. It yields the protein CASSLGRGGRKELFF.

This clone was seen once. The rearrangement joins TRBV2 to TRBJ1-1; weak D call: TRBD1 (5 bases). In germline, CDR1 is SNHLY, CDR2 FYNNEI. This CDR3 has 14 amino acids. Trimming shortened V by 6 bases and J by 1 base, and 12 bases separated the two germline ends. CDR3 DNA sequence: TGTGCCAGCAGAGCGAGACAGACGAACACTGAAGCTTTCTTT. As protein: CASRARQTNTEAFF.

V gene TRBV5-6 combines with J gene TRBJ2-3; tentatively, D is TRBD1 (5 bases). This CDR3 region has 14 residues. Looked up from germline, CDR1 is SGHDT and CDR2 is YYEEEE. Deletions cut 4 bases from V and 4 bases from J, with 13 bases between. CDR3 sequence: CASSLWTRSDTQYF. As DNA, the CDR3 is TGTGCCAGCAGCCTCTGGACAAGGTCAGATACGCAGTATTTT.

This chain connects TRBV5-1 to TRBJ1-4, with TRBD1 identical over 7 bases. Germline lookup yields CDR1 SGHRS and CDR2 YFSETQ. The CDR3 extends over 16 amino acids. The J segment lost 3 bases and the V segment lost 5 bases, leaving 10 bases of the junction unmatched. Here the CDR3 reads CASSFQRGLANEKLFF. The CDR3 DNA follows: TGCGCCAGCAGTTTCCAGAGGGGGCTGGCTAATGAAAAACTGTTTTTT.

This rearrangement joins TRBV21-1 to TRBJ2-5; TRBD1 was called by the table and not checked on the DNA. TRBV21-1 counts as a pseudogene. The CDR3 covers 17 residues. CDR3 in DNA: TGTGCCAGCAGCAAAGCGTCGTCAGGGGTAAGCCGGGAGACCCAGTACTTC. It translates to CASSKASSGVSRETQYF.

This chain joins TRBV5-1 and TRBJ1-6; the match to TRBD1 covers 11 bases. Germline values: CDR1 SGHRS, CDR2 YFSETQ. J lost 7 bases, V lost 4 bases, and 10 bases had no gene match. There are 17 residues in the CDR3. The CDR3 sequence is CASSEQGQGADNSPLHF. The CDR3 bases are TGCGCCAGCAGCGAACAAGGACAGGGGGCGGACAATTCACCCCTCCACTTT.

This chain joins TRBV28 and TRBJ1-6, with D uncertain. Trimming stripped 3 bases from V and 14 bases from J, with 11 bases between. CDR3 length equals 12 residues. In germline, CDR1 is MDHEN, CDR2 SYDVKM. The CDR3 sequence is CASSFGGPALHF. Written as DNA, the CDR3 is TGTGCCAGCAGTTTCGGCGGCCCGGCCCTCCACTTT.